The clone carrying this TCR beta chain was seen at least ten times. Antigen specificity is unknown. Between the trimmed V and J ends, which lost 0 bases and 1 base, there was a span of 10 bases. The CDR3 contains 16 residues. From germline, CDR1 is KGHDR and CDR2 SFDVKD. The sample belongs to a study of T cells in Graves' hyperthyroidism and ophthalmopathy. There were TCR beta CDR3 regions amplified from RNA transcripts. First-round RT-PCR with HTBI primers amplified the TCR CDR3 region. Via MiXCR, TCRdb re-called the multiplex PCR reads, giving one row per CDR3 protein. The table includes 500,000 to 650,000 distinct CDR3 sequences, 13% to 15% detected once. Study-wide results and caveats: Ophthalmopathy could be told apart from stable hyperthyroidism with a 13 V-J model.

Exclusion followed for patients with uncontrolled infection, other autoimmune disease, pregnancy or lactation. Cells are PBMCs isolated from 9 to 10 ml of fresh blood. The origin of this receptor is a woman aged 45-65 years with Graves' ophthalmopathy. Sequenced input: blood. The rearrangement uses TRBV24-1 and TRBJ2-3; D gene uncertain. The CDR3 loop is CATSDLRASGTDTQYF. In DNA form, the CDR3 reads TGTGCCACCAGTGATTTGAGGGCCTCGGGCACAGATACGCAGTATTTT.